The 18 T cell receptor beta chains reported below all come from one sample, sequenced in a study of blood T cell repertoires in COVID-19. Assay: immunoSEQ multiplex PCR; the TCRdb copy retains only in-frame clones and omits some. This sample has 200,000 to 250,000 clones, with about 83% found just once. Material for sequencing was PBMCs or T cells enriched from blood (not recorded which). The receptors come from a woman aged 40-49 years who had been exposed to COVID-19.

The chain has TRBV12-5 and TRBJ2-5, with TRBD2 matching 14 bases. Per germline, CDR1 LGHNT and CDR2 FRNRAP. The CDR3 covers 16 residues. Trimming took 4 bases from V and 7 from J; bases not matched to a gene: 8. The DNA of the CDR3 is TGTGCTAGTGGTTCCGGACTAGCGGGGGGCGCCGTGACCCAGTACTTC. This translates into CASGSGLAGGAVTQYF.

A single count supports this clone. V is TRBV27 and J is TRBJ2-7, with D possibly being TRBD1 (6 bases). V shed 6 bases and J shed 2 bases, with 14 bases lying between them. The CDR3 sequence is 14 residues long. Germline V CDR1 and CDR2: MNHEY, SMNVEV (reference sequence). The CDR3 region is CASRPGTLPYEQYF. In nucleotides, the CDR3 is TGTGCCAGCAGGCCCGGGACACTTCCCTACGAGCAGTACTTC.

The chain links TRBV18 to TRBJ2-3, with D maybe TRBD2 (5 bases). CDR1 is KGHSH and CDR2 is LQKENI in the germline V gene. Trimming cost V 7 bases and J 0 bases, with 11 bases left between them. This CDR3 is 14 amino acids long. The CDR3 nucleotides are TGTGCCAGCTGCGCGCAGCGGAGCACAGATACGCAGTATTTT. This codes for CASCAQRSTDTQYF.

The chain employs TRBV10-3 and TRBJ2-1, with a possible D match to TRBD2 (5 bases). The CDR3 is made up of 15 amino acids. V was cut by 4 bases and J by 1 base, with 11 bases left in between. Looked up from germline, CDR1 is ENHRY and CDR2 is SYGVKD. The CDR3 loop is CAISGSRRSYNEQFF. CDR3 DNA sequence: TGTGCCATCAGTGGGTCTAGGAGGTCCTACAATGAGCAGTTCTTC.

Only a few counts were recorded for this clone. This chain uses TRBV19 with TRBJ1-5, with D tentatively TRBD1 (6 bases). Germline V gene data show CDR1 as LNHDA and CDR2 as SQIVND (reference sequence). The ends were cut back, 5 bases at V and 5 bases at J, with 13 bases in the middle. This CDR3 comprises 14 residues. CDR3 protein: CASSGSQGYQPQHF. The CDR3 DNA reads as TGTGCCAGTAGTGGATCACAGGGTTATCAGCCCCAGCATTTT.

J is TRBJ1-2 and V is TRBV18, with 10 bases that match TRBD1. From germline, CDR1 is KGHSH and CDR2 LQKENI. CDR3 length: 15 residues. Germline trimming cut 3 bases from V and 2 bases from J; bases unmatched to any gene: 3. Here the CDR3 reads CASSPGQGINYGYTF. CDR3 sequence (DNA): TGTGCCAGCTCACCGGGACAGGGGATAAACTATGGCTACACCTTC. Using reference TRBV18 and TRBJ1-2 for the parts outside the CDR3, the full variable domain is NAGVMQNPRHLVRRRGQEARLRCSPMKGHSHVYWYRQLPEEGLKFMVYLQKENIIDESGMPKERFSAEFPKEGPSILRIQQVVRGDSAAYFCASSPGQGINYGYTFGSGTRLTVV.

The chain employs TRBV19 and TRBJ1-5, with D uncertain. Trimming removed 7 bases at V and 2 bases at J, with 15 bases between. The germline CDR1 and CDR2 sequences are LNHDA and SQIVND (reference sequence). The CDR3 loop spans 15 amino acids. CDR3 sequence: CASTTGSGGNQPQHF. The CDR3 DNA reads as TGTGCCAGTACCACGGGATCCGGGGGCAATCAGCCCCAGCATTTT.

In its sample, this clone was seen a few times. The J gene is TRBJ2-3, the V gene TRBV6-5; TRBD2 agrees at 13 bases. V trimming: 7 bases; J trimming: 2 bases; junction bases outside the gene matches: 3. In germline, CDR1 is MNHEY, CDR2 SVGAGI. The CDR3 spans 15 residues. The CDR3: CASTTSGGHTDTQYF. For the CDR3, the DNA is TGTGCCAGCACGACTAGCGGGGGGCACACAGATACGCAGTATTTT.

This clone was observed a few times. This chain joins TRBV12-5 and TRBJ1-6; 7 nucleotides line up with TRBD1. The V segment lost 3 bases and the J segment 5 bases; nucleotides outside the gene matches: 4. The germline CDR1 and CDR2 sequences are LGHNT and FRNRAP. CDR3 length: 15 amino acids. The CDR3: CASGFLQGHNSPLHF. CDR3 bases: TGTGCTAGTGGTTTTTTACAGGGGCATAATTCACCCCTCCACTTT.

This clone was seen just once. The CDR3 region has the DNA TGTGCCAGCAGTCCGACAGGGAACACCGGGGAGCTGTTTTTT. It specifies CASSPTGNTGELFF. This chain connects TRBV11-2 to TRBJ2-2; tentative D call: TRBD1 (6 bases). The CDR3 loop spans 14 amino acids. The germline gives CDR1 SGHAT, CDR2 FQNNGV. The ends were cut back, 6 bases at V and 1 base at J, with 9 bases in the middle.

The CDR3 bases are TGTGCCAGCAACCCTGGGAGCCGCTATGGCTACACCTTC. Translating gives CASNPGSRYGYTF. The genes are TRBV2 and TRBJ1-2; D ambiguous. The germline CDR1 and CDR2 sequences are SNHLY and FYNNEI. This CDR3 has 13 amino acids. Trimming left V 7 bases short and J 4 bases short, with 13 bases between.

The gene calls are TRBV5-8 and TRBJ2-7; 9 bases match TRBD1. V shed 4 bases, J shed 0 bases, and the junction held 11 bases outside the gene matches. This CDR3 spans 17 amino acids. The germline gives CDR1 SGHTS, CDR2 YDEGEE. In DNA, the CDR3 is TGTGCCAGCAGCCCTTTCTATGGGACAGGGACCTCCTACGAGCAGTACTTC. The encoded protein is CASSPFYGTGTSYEQYF. The complete variable domain, with remaining parts taken from reference TRBV5-8 and TRBJ2-7, reads EAGVTQSPTHLIKTRGQQATLRCSPISGHTSVYWYQQALGLGLQFLLWYDEGEERNRGNFPPRFSGRQFPNYSSELNVNALELEDSALYLCASSPFYGTGTSYEQYFGPGTRLTVT.

V and J are TRBV5-6 and TRBJ1-6; D is perhaps TRBD1 (6 bases). V gave up 4 bases and J gave up 4 bases, with 9 bases separating them. CDR3 length equals 14 residues. Germline CDR1 and CDR2: SGHDT and YYEEEE. In DNA form, the CDR3 reads TGTGCCAGCAGCCTAGGACAGTATAATTCACCCCTCCACTTT. As protein: CASSLGQYNSPLHF.

The rearrangement uses TRBV27 and TRBJ2-2; TRBD1 matches 8 bases. The CDR3 runs 16 residues. J was trimmed by 3 bases and V by 5 bases; bases with no gene match: 8. Germline V CDR1 and CDR2: MNHEY, SMNVEV (reference sequence). DNA of the CDR3: TGTGCCAGCAGTACAGACAGGGGTAAGGACACCGGGGAGCTGTTTTTT. Amino acid sequence: CASSTDRGKDTGELFF.

This chain uses TRBV10-3 with TRBJ1-2, with a possible D match to TRBD1 (6 bases). This CDR3 has 17 amino acids. Trimming stripped 3 bases from V and 6 bases from J, with 23 bases between. CDR1 is ENHRY and CDR2 is SYGVKD in the germline V gene. This CDR3 is CAISDWEAGASRDGYTF. The CDR3 DNA follows: TGTGCCATCAGTGATTGGGAGGCGGGGGCTAGTCGGGATGGCTACACCTTC.

This rearrangement joins TRBV3-1 (or the pseudogene TRBV3-2) to TRBJ1-2; 7 positions match TRBD1. Germline V gene sequence: CDR1 LGHDT, CDR2 YNNKEL (reference sequence). The V segment lost 1 base and the J segment 5 bases; nucleotides outside the gene matches: 13. The CDR3 contains 17 residues. CDR3: CASSQARVGDREYGYTF. Written as DNA, the CDR3 is TGTGCCAGCAGCCAAGCCAGAGTAGGGGACAGAGAATATGGCTACACCTTC.

The chain carries TRBV5-1 and TRBJ2-1; 9 bases map to TRBD2. The CDR3 loop spans 17 amino acids. CDR1 is SGHRS and CDR2 is YFSETQ in the germline V gene. V lost 1 base and J lost 10; bases outside the gene matches: 15. Here the CDR3 reads CASSLNGIAGARKEQFF. The CDR3 DNA follows: TGCGCCAGCAGCTTGAACGGCATAGCGGGGGCCCGCAAAGAGCAGTTCTTC.

The V call is TRBV7-9, the J call TRBJ2-1; maybe TRBD2 (7 bases). This CDR3 region has 13 residues. The germline V and J ends were trimmed by 3 bases and 7 bases, with 10 bases remaining between them. In germline, CDR1 is SEHNR, CDR2 FQNEAQ (reference sequence). CDR3 bases: TGTGCCAGCAGCTTGGGGGGGCGGAATGAGCAGTTCTTC. This codes for CASSLGGRNEQFF. Based on the CDR3 plus reference TRBV7-9 and TRBJ2-1, the full variable domain is DTGVSQNPRHKITKRGQNVTFRCDPISEHNRLYWYRQTLGQGPEFLTYFQNEAQLEKSRLLSDRFSAERPKGSFSTLEIQRTEQGDSAMYLCASSLGGRNEQFFGPGTRLTVL.